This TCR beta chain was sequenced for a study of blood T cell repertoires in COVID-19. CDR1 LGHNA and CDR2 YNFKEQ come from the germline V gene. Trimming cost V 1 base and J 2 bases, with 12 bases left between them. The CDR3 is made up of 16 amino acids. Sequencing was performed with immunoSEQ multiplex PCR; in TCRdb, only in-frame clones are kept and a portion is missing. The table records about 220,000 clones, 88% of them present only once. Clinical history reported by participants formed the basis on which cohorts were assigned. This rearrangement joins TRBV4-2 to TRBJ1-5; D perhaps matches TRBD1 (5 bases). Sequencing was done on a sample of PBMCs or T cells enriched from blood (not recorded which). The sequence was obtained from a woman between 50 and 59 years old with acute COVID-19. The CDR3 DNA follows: TGTGCCAGCAGCCAAGGTCGGGGGGGTGGCAATCAGCCCCAGCATTTT. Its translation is CASSQGRGGGNQPQHF.